Listed here is a single T cell receptor beta chain. TCRdb's table, derived via immunoSEQ multiplex PCR, lists solely in-frame clones and lacks some. The table includes some 200,000 clones, just over 85% detected once. These data belong to a study of blood T cell repertoires in COVID-19. Study overall: Acute and convalescent COVID-19 specimens originated in the United States, Italy and Spain.

Participants were placed into cohorts based on the clinical history they reported. CDR3 length equals 13 residues. Trimming pared 4 bases from V and 5 bases from J, leaving 11 bases between. CDR1 is WNHNN and CDR2 is SYGVQD in the germline V gene (reference sequence). The TCR originated in a woman in her forties with acute COVID-19. The sequencing input was PBMCs or T cells enriched from blood (not recorded which). The chain has TRBV10-1 and TRBJ1-1; D call uncertain. Written as DNA, the CDR3 is TGCGCCAGCAGTGTATGGCAGGATACTGAAGCTTTCTTT. It specifies CASSVWQDTEAFF.